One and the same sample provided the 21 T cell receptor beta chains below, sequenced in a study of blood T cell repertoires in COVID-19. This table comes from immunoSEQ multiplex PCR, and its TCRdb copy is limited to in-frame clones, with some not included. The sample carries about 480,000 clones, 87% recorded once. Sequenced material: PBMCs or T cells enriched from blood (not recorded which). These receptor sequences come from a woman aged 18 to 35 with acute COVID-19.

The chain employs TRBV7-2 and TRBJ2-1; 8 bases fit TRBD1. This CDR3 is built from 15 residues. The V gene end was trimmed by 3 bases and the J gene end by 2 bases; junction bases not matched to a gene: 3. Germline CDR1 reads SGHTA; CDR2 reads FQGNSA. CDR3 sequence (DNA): TGTGCCAGCAGCTTGTCAGGGGGCGCCTACAATGAGCAGTTCTTC. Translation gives CASSLSGGAYNEQFF.

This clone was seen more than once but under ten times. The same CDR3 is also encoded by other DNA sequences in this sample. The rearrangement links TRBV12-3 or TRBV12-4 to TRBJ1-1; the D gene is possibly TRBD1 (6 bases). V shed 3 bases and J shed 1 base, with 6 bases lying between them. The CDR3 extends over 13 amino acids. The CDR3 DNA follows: TGTGCCAGCAGTTTGGGACAGAACACTGAAGCTTTCTTT. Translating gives CASSLGQNTEAFF.

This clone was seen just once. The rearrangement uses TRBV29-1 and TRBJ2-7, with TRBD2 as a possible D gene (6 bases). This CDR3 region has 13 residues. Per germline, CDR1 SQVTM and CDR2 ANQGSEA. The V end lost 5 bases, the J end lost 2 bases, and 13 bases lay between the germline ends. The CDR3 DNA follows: TGCAGCGTTAGGTTAGCGGTAACCTACGAGCAGTACTTC. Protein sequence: CSVRLAVTYEQYF.

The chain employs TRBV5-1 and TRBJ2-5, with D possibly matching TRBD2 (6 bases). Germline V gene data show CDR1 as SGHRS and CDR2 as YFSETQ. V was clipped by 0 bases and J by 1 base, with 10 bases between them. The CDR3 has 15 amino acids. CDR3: CASSLAGSGQETQYF. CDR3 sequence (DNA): TGCGCCAGCAGCTTGGCCGGTAGCGGCCAAGAGACCCAGTACTTC.

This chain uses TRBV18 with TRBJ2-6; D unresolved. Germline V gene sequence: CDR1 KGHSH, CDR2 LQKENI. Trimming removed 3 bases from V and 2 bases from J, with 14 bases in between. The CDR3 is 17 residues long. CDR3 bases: TGTGCCAGCTCACCGGTAGAAACTCCTCCTGGGGCCAACGTCCTGACTTTC. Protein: CASSPVETPPGANVLTF.

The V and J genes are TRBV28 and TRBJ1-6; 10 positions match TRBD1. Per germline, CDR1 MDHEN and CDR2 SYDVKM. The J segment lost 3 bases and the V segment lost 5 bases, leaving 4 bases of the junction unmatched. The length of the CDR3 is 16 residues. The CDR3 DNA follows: TGTGCCAGCAGTCCAAGGACAGGGGGCTATAATTCACCCCTCCACTTT. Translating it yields CASSPRTGGYNSPLHF. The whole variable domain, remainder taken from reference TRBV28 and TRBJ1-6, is DVKVTQSSRYLVKRTGEKVFLECVQDMDHENMFWYRQDPGLGLRLIYFSYDVKMKEKGDIPEGYSVSREKKERFSLILESASTNQTSMYLCASSPRTGGYNSPLHFGNGTRLTVT.

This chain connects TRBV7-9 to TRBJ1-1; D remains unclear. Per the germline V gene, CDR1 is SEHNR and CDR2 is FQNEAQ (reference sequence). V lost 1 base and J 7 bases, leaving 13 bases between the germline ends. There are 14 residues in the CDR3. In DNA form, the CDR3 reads TGTGCCAGCAGCTTAGTTGCCTCGTCCTATGAAGCTTTCTTT. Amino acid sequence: CASSLVASSYEAFF.

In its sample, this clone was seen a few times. CDR3 protein: CASSGQGYGYTF. The CDR3 coding sequence is TGTGCCAGCAGCGGACAGGGCTATGGCTACACCTTC. This chain connects TRBV7-9 to TRBJ1-2; 8 nucleotides agree with TRBD1. V was pared by 5 bases and J by 4 bases, with 0 bases of the junction left unmatched. Germline V gene lookup returns CDR1 SEHNR and CDR2 FQNEAQ (reference sequence). There are 12 residues in the CDR3.

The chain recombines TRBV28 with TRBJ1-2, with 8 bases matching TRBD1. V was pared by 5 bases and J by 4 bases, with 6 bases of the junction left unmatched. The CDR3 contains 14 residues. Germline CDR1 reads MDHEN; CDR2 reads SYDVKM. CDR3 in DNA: TGTGCCAGCAGTATTTCAGACAGGGGCTATGGCTACACCTTC. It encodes CASSISDRGYGYTF.

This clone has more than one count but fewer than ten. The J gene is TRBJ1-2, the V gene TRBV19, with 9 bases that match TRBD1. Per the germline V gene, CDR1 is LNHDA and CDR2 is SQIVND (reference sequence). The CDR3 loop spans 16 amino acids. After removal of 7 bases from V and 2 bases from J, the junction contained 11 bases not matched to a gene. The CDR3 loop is CASTLRTGEGNYGYTF. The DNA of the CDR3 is TGTGCCAGTACCCTCCGGACAGGGGAAGGGAACTATGGCTACACCTTC.

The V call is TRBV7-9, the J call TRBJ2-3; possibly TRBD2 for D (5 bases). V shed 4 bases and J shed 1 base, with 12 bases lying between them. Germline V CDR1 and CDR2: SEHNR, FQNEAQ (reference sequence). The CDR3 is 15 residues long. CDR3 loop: CASSSVGMGTDTQYF. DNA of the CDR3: TGTGCCAGCAGCTCCGTCGGGATGGGCACAGATACGCAGTATTTT.

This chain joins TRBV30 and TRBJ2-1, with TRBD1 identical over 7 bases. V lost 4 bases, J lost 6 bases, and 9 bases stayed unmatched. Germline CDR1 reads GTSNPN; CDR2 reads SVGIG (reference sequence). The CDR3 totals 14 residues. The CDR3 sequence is CAWTNGQEPNEQFF. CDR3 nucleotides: TGTGCCTGGACCAACGGACAGGAGCCCAATGAGCAGTTCTTC.

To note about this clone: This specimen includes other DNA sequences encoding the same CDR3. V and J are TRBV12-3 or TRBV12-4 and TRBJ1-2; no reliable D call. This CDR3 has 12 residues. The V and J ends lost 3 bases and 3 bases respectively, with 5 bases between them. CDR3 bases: TGTGCCAGCAGTTTCACAGACTATGGCTACACCTTC. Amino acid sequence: CASSFTDYGYTF.

In DNA form, the CDR3 reads TGTGCCTGGGGGGGACAGGGTGGTACTGAAGCTTTCTTT. It translates to CAWGGQGGTEAFF. J is TRBJ1-1 and V is TRBV30; 9 bases are shared with TRBD1. The CDR3 is 13 residues long. Looked up from germline, CDR1 is GTSNPN and CDR2 is SVGIG (reference sequence). V shed 5 bases and J 5 bases; nucleotides not matched to a gene: 6.

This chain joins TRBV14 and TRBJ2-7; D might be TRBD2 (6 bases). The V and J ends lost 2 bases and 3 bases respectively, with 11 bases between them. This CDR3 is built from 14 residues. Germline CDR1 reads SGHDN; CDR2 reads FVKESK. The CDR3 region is CASSQNSGSYEQYF. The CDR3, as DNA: TGTGCCAGCAGCCAAAATAGCGGAAGCTACGAGCAGTACTTC.

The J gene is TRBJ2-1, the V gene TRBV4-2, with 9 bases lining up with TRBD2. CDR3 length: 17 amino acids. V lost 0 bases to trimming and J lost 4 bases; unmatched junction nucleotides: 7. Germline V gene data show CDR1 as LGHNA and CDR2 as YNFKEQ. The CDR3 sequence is CASSQEASGGLYNEQFF. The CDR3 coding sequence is TGTGCCAGCAGCCAAGAAGCAAGCGGGGGGTTGTACAATGAGCAGTTCTTC.

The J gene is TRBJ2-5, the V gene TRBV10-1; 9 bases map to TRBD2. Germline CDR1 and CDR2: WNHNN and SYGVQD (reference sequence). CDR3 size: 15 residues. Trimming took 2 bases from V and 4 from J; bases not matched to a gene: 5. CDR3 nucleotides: TGCGCCAGCAGTGAGATAGCGGGAGAGGCAGAGACCCAGTACTTC. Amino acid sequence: CASSEIAGEAETQYF.

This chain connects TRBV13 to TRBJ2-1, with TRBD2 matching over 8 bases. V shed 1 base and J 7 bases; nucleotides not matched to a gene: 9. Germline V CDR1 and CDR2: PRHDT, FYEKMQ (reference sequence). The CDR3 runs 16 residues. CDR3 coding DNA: TGTGCCAGCAGCTTAGCCGGGACTAGACTAATAAATGAGCAGTTCTTC. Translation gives CASSLAGTRLINEQFF. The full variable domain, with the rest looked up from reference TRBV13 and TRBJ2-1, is AAGVIQSPRHLIKEKRETATLKCYPIPRHDTVYWYQQGPGQDPQFLISFYEKMQSDKGSIPDRFSAQQFSDYHSELNMSSLELGDSALYFCASSLAGTRLINEQFFGPGTRLTVL.

This CDR3 is CASSQPGTSGAGELFF. Here the CDR3 DNA reads TGTGCCAGCAGCCAACCCGGGACTAGCGGGGCCGGGGAGCTGTTTTTT. V usage is TRBV3-1 (or the pseudogene TRBV3-2) and J usage is TRBJ2-2, with 13 bases lining up with TRBD2. This CDR3 region has 16 residues. Germline CDR1 and CDR2: LGHDT and YNNKEL (reference sequence). V was pared by 2 bases and J by 6 bases, with 3 bases of the junction left unmatched.

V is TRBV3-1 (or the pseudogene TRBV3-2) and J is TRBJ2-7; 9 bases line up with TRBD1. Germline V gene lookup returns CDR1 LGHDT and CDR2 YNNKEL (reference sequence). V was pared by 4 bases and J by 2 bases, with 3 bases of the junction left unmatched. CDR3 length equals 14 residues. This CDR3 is CASSPGTGPYEQYF. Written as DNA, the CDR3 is TGTGCCAGCAGCCCCGGGACAGGGCCCTACGAGCAGTACTTC.

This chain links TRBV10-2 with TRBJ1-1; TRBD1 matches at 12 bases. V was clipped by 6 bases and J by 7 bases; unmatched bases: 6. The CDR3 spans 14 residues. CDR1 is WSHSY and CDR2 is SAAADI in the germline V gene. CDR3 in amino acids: CASSVGQGAREAFF. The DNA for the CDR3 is TGCGCCAGCAGCGTGGGACAGGGGGCACGTGAAGCTTTCTTT.